This T cell receptor (beta chain) was retrieved from a study of T-cell reconstitution after alpha-beta-depleted transplantation in children. Looked up from germline, CDR1 is SGHRS and CDR2 is YFSETQ. Trimming pared 1 base from V and 6 bases from J, leaving 6 bases between. The CDR3 runs to 12 residues. This sample's TCRbeta library carried unique molecular identifier barcodes. TCRdb analysed the PCR reads with MiXCR anew, one entry per CDR3 protein. The table records some 290,000 distinct CDR3 sequences, almost 10% of them present only once. The chain recombines TRBV5-1 with TRBJ2-3; D gene unclear. Sequenced material: PBMCs from the stem cell graft donor, taken from the stem cell graft. The sequence was obtained from a human donor who donated a stem cell graft to a child with SCID. The CDR3 reads CASSLFVDTQYF. CDR3 bases: TGCGCCAGCAGCTTGTTTGTTGATACGCAGTATTTT.